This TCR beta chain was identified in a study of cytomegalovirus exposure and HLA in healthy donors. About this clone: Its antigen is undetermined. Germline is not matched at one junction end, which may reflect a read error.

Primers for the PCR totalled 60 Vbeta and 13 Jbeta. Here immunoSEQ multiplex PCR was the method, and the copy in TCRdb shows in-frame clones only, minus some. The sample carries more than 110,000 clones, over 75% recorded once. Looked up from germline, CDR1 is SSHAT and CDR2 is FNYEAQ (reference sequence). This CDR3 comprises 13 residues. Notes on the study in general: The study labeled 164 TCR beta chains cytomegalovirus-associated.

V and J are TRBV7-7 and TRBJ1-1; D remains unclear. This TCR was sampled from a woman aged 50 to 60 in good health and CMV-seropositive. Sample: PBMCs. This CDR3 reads CASSAYPHTEAFF. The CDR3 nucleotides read TGTGCTAGCAGCGCCTATCCCCACACTGAAGCTTTCTTT.